The 29 T cell receptor beta chains reported below all come from one sample, sequenced in a study of cytomegalovirus exposure and HLA in healthy donors. Assay used: immunoSEQ multiplex PCR; TCRdb lists only in-frame clones, some missing. Among roughly 47,000 clones listed, over 85% were seen once. Sequenced material: PBMCs. These receptors were taken from a woman between 18 and 29 years old in good health and CMV-seronegative.

The CDR3: CASSEAWDKNQPQHF. The CDR3 DNA is TGTGCCAGCAGTGAAGCGTGGGACAAGAATCAGCCCCAGCATTTT. The chain joins TRBV6-1 to TRBJ1-5; perhaps TRBD1 as D (6 bases). Deletions cut 0 bases from V and 4 bases from J, with 10 bases between. The CDR3 sequence is 15 residues long. Germline values: CDR1 MNHNS, CDR2 SASEGT.

The chain employs TRBV5-4 and TRBJ2-7; 9 bases agree with TRBD1. Germline CDR1 SGHNT, CDR2 YYREEE (reference sequence). Unmatched junction bases numbered 6, after V lost 9 bases and J lost 2 bases. This CDR3 spans 13 amino acids. CDR3 amino acids: CATGDRVAYEQYF. The CDR3 bases are TGTGCCACCGGGGACAGGGTCGCCTACGAGCAGTACTTC.

The genes are TRBV4-2 and TRBJ2-7; D is ambiguous. V was cut by 0 bases and J by 7 bases, with 13 bases left in between. Germline V gene sequence: CDR1 LGHNA, CDR2 YNFKEQ. There are 14 residues in the CDR3. CDR3 bases: TGTGCCAGCAGCCAAGATAGAAACACGGGTGAGCAGTACTTC. It specifies CASSQDRNTGEQYF.

The chain recombines TRBV6-1 with TRBJ1-1; 7 bases are a match to TRBD1. CDR1 is MNHNS, CDR2 SASEGT, per germline. The CDR3 covers 13 residues. Unmatched junction bases numbered 2, after V lost 6 bases and J lost 1 base. CDR3 residues: CASSGQENTEAFF. The CDR3 nucleotides read TGTGCCAGCAGCGGACAGGAGAACACTGAAGCTTTCTTT.

There are a few counts of this clone. This rearrangement joins TRBV19 to TRBJ1-6, with D unclear. This CDR3 region has 14 residues. CDR1 and CDR2 (germline): LNHDA, SQIVND (reference sequence). Trimming took off 5 bases at V and 4 bases at J, with 9 bases between the two ends. The CDR3 DNA sequence: TGTGCCAGTAGTTCGGGAGGTTATAATTCACCCCTCCACTTT. It specifies CASSSGGYNSPLHF.

The chain recombines TRBV18 with TRBJ2-3, with D possibly being TRBD1 (5 bases). The germline CDR1 and CDR2 sequences are KGHSH and LQKENI. Trimming shortened V by 4 bases and J by 2 bases, and 10 bases separated the two germline ends. This CDR3 comprises 14 residues. The CDR3 is CASSQTGPTDTQYF. CDR3 DNA sequence: TGTGCCAGCTCACAAACAGGCCCCACAGATACGCAGTATTTT.

Here the CDR3 DNA reads TGCGCCAGCAGCTTGGACAGCACCGGTAATTCACCCCTCCACTTT. Its protein product is CASSLDSTGNSPLHF. The chain has TRBV5-1 and TRBJ1-6, with D uncertain. Germline-derived CDR1 and CDR2 are SGHRS and YFSETQ. The V and J ends lost 0 bases and 6 bases respectively, with 10 bases between them. The CDR3 sequence is 15 residues long.

V and J are TRBV19 and TRBJ1-5; 7 positions match TRBD1. The CDR3 runs 17 residues. Germline-derived CDR1 and CDR2 are LNHDA and SQIVND (reference sequence). Losses at the gene ends were 4 bases for V and 2 bases for J; bases not matched to a gene: 11. The CDR3 sequence: CASSTRQGRGGNQPQHF. For the CDR3, the DNA is TGTGCCAGTAGTACACGACAGGGCAGAGGAGGCAATCAGCCCCAGCATTTT.

The CDR3 loop reads CASTQFPGGAGEQYF. CDR3 nucleotides: TGTGCCAGCACCCAATTTCCGGGGGGCGCGGGTGAGCAGTACTTC. The chain recombines TRBV27 with TRBJ2-7, with TRBD2 as a possible D gene (7 bases). The germline gives CDR1 MNHEY, CDR2 SMNVEV (reference sequence). Trimming pared 7 bases from V and 7 bases from J, leaving 23 bases between. CDR3 size: 15 residues.

This chain uses TRBV19 with TRBJ1-5, with a weak D call TRBD1 (6 bases). Trimming removed 5 bases from V and 3 bases from J, with 17 bases in between. The CDR3 contains 16 residues. Germline CDR1 is LNHDA and CDR2 is SQIVND (reference sequence). The CDR3 sequence: CASSEQGRSSNQPQHF. In nucleotides, the CDR3 is TGTGCCAGTAGTGAACAGGGACGGAGTTCCAATCAGCCCCAGCATTTT.

The rearrangement links TRBV2 to TRBJ1-2; maybe TRBD1 (5 bases). The CDR3 consists of 15 residues. Germline V gene lookup returns CDR1 SNHLY and CDR2 FYNNEI. Trimming took 5 bases from V and 2 from J, leaving 15 bases between them. CDR3 region: CASSPNLGQNYGYTF. CDR3 coding DNA: TGTGCCAGCAGTCCCAACTTGGGGCAGAACTATGGCTACACCTTC.

The chain combines TRBV18 with TRBJ1-3; D gene uncertain. The CDR3 runs 16 residues. The germline V and J ends were trimmed by 3 bases and 2 bases, with 14 bases remaining between them. Germline CDR1 KGHSH, CDR2 LQKENI. The CDR3 bases are TGTGCCAGCTCACCGCGGACTCCGGCGGCTGGAAACACCATATATTTT. This gives the protein CASSPRTPAAGNTIYF. Using reference TRBV18 and TRBJ1-3 for the parts outside the CDR3, the full variable domain is NAGVMQNPRHLVRRRGQEARLRCSPMKGHSHVYWYRQLPEEGLKFMVYLQKENIIDESGMPKERFSAEFPKEGPSILRIQQVVRGDSAAYFCASSPRTPAAGNTIYFGEGSWLTVV.

This clone was counted a single time. V usage is TRBV7-2 and J usage is TRBJ2-7; D remains ambiguous. Between the trimmed V and J ends, which lost 1 base and 0 bases, there was a span of 10 bases. This CDR3 has 15 amino acids. Looked up from germline, CDR1 is SGHTA and CDR2 is FQGNSA. Written as DNA, the CDR3 is TGTGCCAGCAGCTTAGATAACCTGAGCTCCTACGAGCAGTACTTC. Protein sequence: CASSLDNLSSYEQYF.

This chain links TRBV28 with TRBJ1-1; possibly TRBD1 for D (5 bases). Germline CDR1 is MDHEN and CDR2 is SYDVKM. This CDR3 is 14 amino acids long. V shed 2 bases and J shed 5 bases, with 12 bases lying between them. In nucleotides, the CDR3 is TGTGCCAGCAGTTTACGGACTGGGGGGACTGAAGCTTTCTTT. Its protein product is CASSLRTGGTEAFF.

V and J are TRBV28 and TRBJ1-6; a possible D gene is TRBD1 (5 bases). Trimming pared 5 bases from V and 8 bases from J, leaving 16 bases between. The CDR3 length is 15 residues. Germline CDR1 reads MDHEN; CDR2 reads SYDVKM. CDR3 nucleotides: TGTGCCAGCAGTGGGGGGAGGATCGGCGATTCACCCCTCCACTTT. This translates into CASSGGRIGDSPLHF.

V usage is TRBV6-1 and J usage is TRBJ2-7; 7 nucleotides match TRBD2. This CDR3 is built from 14 residues. Trimming cost V 5 bases and J 6 bases; bases outside gene matches: 10. Germline CDR1 is MNHNS and CDR2 is SASEGT. The DNA of the CDR3 is TGTGCCAGCAGTCACGAGCGGGGCCGCACCGAGCAGTACTTC. It translates to CASSHERGRTEQYF.

This clone was recorded only once. The chain has TRBV6-4 and TRBJ2-1; 8 bases agree with TRBD2. Germline assignment: CDR1 MRHNA and CDR2 SNTAGT. This CDR3 has 16 amino acids. V lost 0 bases to trimming and J lost 5 bases; unmatched junction nucleotides: 6. This CDR3 reads CASSDSGLVKNNEQFF. CDR3 DNA: TGTGCCAGCAGTGACTCGGGACTAGTCAAGAACAATGAGCAGTTCTTC.

The chain has TRBV28 and TRBJ1-6; no firm D call. The germline gives CDR1 MDHEN, CDR2 SYDVKM. The CDR3 spans 12 residues. The V and J ends lost 5 bases and 8 bases respectively, with 7 bases between them. The CDR3 region is CASSRQYSPLHF. DNA of the CDR3: TGTGCCAGCAGTAGACAATATTCACCCCTCCACTTT.

This chain uses TRBV7-8 with TRBJ1-2; the D gene is possibly TRBD1 (6 bases). V gave up 10 bases and J gave up 6 bases, with 12 bases separating them. This CDR3 region has 11 residues. Germline V lookup: CDR1 SGHVS, CDR2 FQNEAQ. CDR3 nucleotides: TGTGCCATTACAGGGCCGCATGGCTACACCTTC. Protein product: CAITGPHGYTF. Full variable domain (rest looked up from reference TRBV7-8 and TRBJ1-2): GAGVSQSPRYKVAKRGQDVALRCDPISGHVSLFWYQQALGQGPEFLTYFQNEAQLDKSGLPSDRFFAERPEGSVSTLKIQRTQQEDSAVYLCAITGPHGYTFGSGTRLTVV.

The V gene is TRBV4-2, the J gene TRBJ2-3, with TRBD2 identical over 8 bases. V gave up 0 bases and J gave up 5 bases; unmatched junction bases: 13. The CDR3 has 18 amino acids. Per the germline V gene, CDR1 is LGHNA and CDR2 is YNFKEQ. The CDR3 coding sequence is TGTGCCAGCAGCCAAGAATGGTGGGTAGCGGGACCGGTAGATACGCAGTATTTT. Translated, it gives CASSQEWWVAGPVDTQYF.

The rearrangement links TRBV6-1 to TRBJ2-3; 10 nucleotides align to TRBD2. Germline V gene data show CDR1 as MNHNS and CDR2 as SASEGT. Losses at the gene ends were 2 bases for V and 2 bases for J; bases not matched to a gene: 10. This CDR3 contains 18 residues. CDR3 sequence (DNA): TGTGCCAGCAGTGAAACCTCCTGGACTAGCGGACTCACAGATACGCAGTATTTT. Translating it yields CASSETSWTSGLTDTQYF.

DNA of the CDR3: TGTGCCAGCAGGCCTCAGGGGGCAGATGGAAAACTGTTTTTT. This encodes CASRPQGADGKLFF. V and J are TRBV28 and TRBJ1-4; the match to TRBD1 covers 8 bases. CDR3 length: 14 residues. Germline loops: CDR1 MDHEN, CDR2 SYDVKM. V lost 6 bases to trimming and J lost 10 bases; unmatched junction nucleotides: 10.

V and J are TRBV10-2 and TRBJ2-7; 8 nucleotides line up with TRBD1. Per germline, CDR1 WSHSY and CDR2 SAAADI. V shed 4 bases, J shed 3 bases, and the junction held 5 bases outside the gene matches. The CDR3 runs 14 residues. The CDR3 sequence is CASSGLGQGYEQYF. The CDR3 DNA reads as TGCGCCAGCAGTGGTCTAGGACAGGGCTACGAGCAGTACTTC.

The chain's CDR3 is CASSVPGRESRYTF. The CDR3 DNA reads as TGTGCCAGCAGCGTACCCGGAAGGGAGAGTCGCTACACCTTC. The chain uses TRBV9 and TRBJ1-2; D remains unclear. V was trimmed by 1 base and J by 9 bases, leaving 16 bases between them. The CDR3 has 14 residues. In germline, CDR1 is SGDLS, CDR2 YYNGEE.

This sequence joins TRBV6-5 and TRBJ1-2; D unresolved. Trimming removed 7 bases from V and 2 bases from J, with 14 bases in between. The CDR3 is made up of 14 amino acids. The germline gives CDR1 MNHEY, CDR2 SVGAGI. The CDR3 protein is CASIGGNRNYGYTF. CDR3 in DNA: TGTGCCAGCATAGGAGGGAACAGAAACTATGGCTACACCTTC.

The chain combines TRBV10-3 with TRBJ1-1; no firm D call. Deletions cut 6 bases from V and 3 bases from J, with 8 bases between. Germline V gene lookup returns CDR1 ENHRY and CDR2 SYGVKD. The CDR3 has 12 amino acids. The CDR3 region is CAISSADTEAFF. In DNA, the CDR3 is TGTGCCATCAGCAGTGCAGACACTGAAGCTTTCTTT.

The rearrangement joins TRBV18 to TRBJ1-2; TRBD1 is a possible D gene (6 bases). V was clipped by 3 bases and J by 4 bases, with 18 bases between them. The CDR3 covers 16 residues. The germline V gene has CDR1 KGHSH and CDR2 LQKENI. CDR3 residues: CASSPPGAGTIYGYTF. The CDR3 nucleotides read TGTGCCAGCTCACCCCCAGGGGCAGGTACTATCTATGGCTACACCTTC. The full variable domain, its missing parts supplied by reference TRBV18 and TRBJ1-2, is NAGVMQNPRHLVRRRGQEARLRCSPMKGHSHVYWYRQLPEEGLKFMVYLQKENIIDESGMPKERFSAEFPKEGPSILRIQQVVRGDSAAYFCASSPPGAGTIYGYTFGSGTRLTVV.

The chain has TRBV6-4 and TRBJ1-2; 9 bases align to TRBD1. V dropped 2 bases and J dropped 5; count of bases not matched to a gene: 0. The germline V gene encodes CDR1 MRHNA and CDR2 SNTAGT. This CDR3 is 13 amino acids long. CDR3 region: CASSDGQGYGYTF. In nucleotides, the CDR3 is TGTGCCAGCAGTGACGGACAGGGGTATGGCTACACCTTC.

V gene TRBV5-1 combines with J gene TRBJ1-4; tentatively, D is TRBD1 (6 bases). The V gene lost 2 bases and the J gene lost 5 bases, with 13 bases spanning the gap. Germline-derived CDR1 and CDR2 are SGHRS and YFSETQ. CDR3 size: 15 residues. The chain's CDR3 is CASSLKGVQNEKLFF. In nucleotides, the CDR3 is TGCGCCAGCAGCTTAAAGGGGGTACAGAATGAAAAACTGTTTTTT.